Sequencing of this TCR beta chain was carried out in a study of beta chain features in type 1 diabetes. The study, taken as a whole, reports: Relative to healthy donors, patients appeared to have naive, central memory and Treg TCRB repertoires that were more similar. Among patients with Type 1 diabetes, TCRB CDR3s were moderately but significantly shorter in every one of the four CD4+ subsets. Type 1 diabetes patients had fewer VDJ junction insertions and more deletions.

Sequenced material consisted of expressed TCRB transcripts (all of the isolated RNA was reverse transcribed). Naive, central memory and regulatory T cell samples came to a mean of approximately 4 million reads. Libraries were prepared by immunoSEQ multiplex PCR; TCRdb keeps only in-frame clonotypes and omits some of them. There are under 300,000 clones in the sample; about 23% occur only once, and roughly 0.013% lies in the top ten. This clone occurred a few times. Its specificity is not known. There was one heparinised blood draw per donor, averaging approximately 120 mL. Germline CDR1 SQVTM, CDR2 ANQGSEA. This CDR3 comprises 14 residues. With V trimmed by 7 bases and J by 3 bases, 7 bases remained unmatched.

The chain links TRBV29-1 to TRBJ2-2; 8 positions agree with TRBD1. The sample comprised naive CD4+ T cells from blood. This receptor was obtained from a woman in her twenties or thirties with type 1 diabetes. CDR3 in DNA: TGCAGCGCGAACAGGGGGATCGACACCGGGGAGCTGTTTTTT. It encodes CSANRGIDTGELFF.